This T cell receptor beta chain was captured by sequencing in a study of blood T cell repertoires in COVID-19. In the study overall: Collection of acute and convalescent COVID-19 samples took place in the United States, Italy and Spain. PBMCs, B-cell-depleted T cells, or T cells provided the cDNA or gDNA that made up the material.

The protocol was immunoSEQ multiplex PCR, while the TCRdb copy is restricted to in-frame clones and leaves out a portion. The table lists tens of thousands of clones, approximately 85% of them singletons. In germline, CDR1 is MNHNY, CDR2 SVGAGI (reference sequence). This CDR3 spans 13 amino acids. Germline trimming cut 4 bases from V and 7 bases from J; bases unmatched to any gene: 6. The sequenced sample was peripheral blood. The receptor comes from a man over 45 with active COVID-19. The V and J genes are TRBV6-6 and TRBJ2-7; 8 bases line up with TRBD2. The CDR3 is CASSSQRESEQYV. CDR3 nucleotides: TGTGCCAGCAGTTCGCAGCGGGAGTCGGAGCAGTACGTC.